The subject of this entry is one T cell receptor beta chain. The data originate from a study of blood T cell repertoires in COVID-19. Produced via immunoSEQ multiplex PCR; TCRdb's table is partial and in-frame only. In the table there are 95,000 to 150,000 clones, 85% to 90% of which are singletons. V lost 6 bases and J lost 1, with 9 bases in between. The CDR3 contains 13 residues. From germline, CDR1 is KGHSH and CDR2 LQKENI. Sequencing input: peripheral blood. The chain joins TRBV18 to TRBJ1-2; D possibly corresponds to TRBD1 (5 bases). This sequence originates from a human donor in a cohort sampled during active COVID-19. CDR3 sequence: CASSPDSNYGYTF. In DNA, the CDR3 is TGTGCCAGCTCCCCCGACAGTAACTATGGCTACACCTTC.